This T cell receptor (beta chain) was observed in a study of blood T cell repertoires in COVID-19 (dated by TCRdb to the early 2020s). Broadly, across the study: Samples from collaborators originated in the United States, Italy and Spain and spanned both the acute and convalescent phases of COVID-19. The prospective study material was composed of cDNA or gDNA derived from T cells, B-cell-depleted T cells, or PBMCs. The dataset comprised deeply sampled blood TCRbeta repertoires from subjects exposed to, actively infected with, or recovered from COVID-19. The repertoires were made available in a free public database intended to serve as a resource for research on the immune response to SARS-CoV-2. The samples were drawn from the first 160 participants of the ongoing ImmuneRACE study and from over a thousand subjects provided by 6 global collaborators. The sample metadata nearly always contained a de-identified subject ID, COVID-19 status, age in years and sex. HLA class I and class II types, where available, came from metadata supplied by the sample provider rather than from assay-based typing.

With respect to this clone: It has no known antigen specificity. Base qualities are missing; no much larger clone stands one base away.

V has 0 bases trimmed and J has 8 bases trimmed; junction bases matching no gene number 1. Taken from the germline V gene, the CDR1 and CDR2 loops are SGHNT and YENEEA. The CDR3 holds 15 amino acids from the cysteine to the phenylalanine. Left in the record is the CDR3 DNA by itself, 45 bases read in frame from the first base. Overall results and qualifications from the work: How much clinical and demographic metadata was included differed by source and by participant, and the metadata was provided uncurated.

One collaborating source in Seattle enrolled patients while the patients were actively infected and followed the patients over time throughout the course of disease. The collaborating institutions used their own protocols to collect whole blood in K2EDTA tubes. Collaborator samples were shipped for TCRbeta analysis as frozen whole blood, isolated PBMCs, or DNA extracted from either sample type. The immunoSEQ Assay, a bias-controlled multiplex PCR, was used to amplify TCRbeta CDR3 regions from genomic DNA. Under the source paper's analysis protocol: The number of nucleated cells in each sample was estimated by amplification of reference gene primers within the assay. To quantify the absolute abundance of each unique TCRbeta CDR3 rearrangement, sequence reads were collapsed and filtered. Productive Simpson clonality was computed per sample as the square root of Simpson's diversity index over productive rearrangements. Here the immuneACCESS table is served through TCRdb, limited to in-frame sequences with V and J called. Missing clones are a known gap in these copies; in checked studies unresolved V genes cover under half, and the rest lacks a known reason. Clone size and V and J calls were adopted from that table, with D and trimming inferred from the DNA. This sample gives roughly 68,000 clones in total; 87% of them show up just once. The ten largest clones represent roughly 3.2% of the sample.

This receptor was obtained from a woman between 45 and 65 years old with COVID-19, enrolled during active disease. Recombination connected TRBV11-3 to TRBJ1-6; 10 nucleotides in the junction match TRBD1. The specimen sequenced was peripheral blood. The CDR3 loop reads CASSLEGQGYSPLHF. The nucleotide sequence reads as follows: TGTGCCAGCAGCTTAGAGGGACAGGGGTATTCACCCCTCCACTTT. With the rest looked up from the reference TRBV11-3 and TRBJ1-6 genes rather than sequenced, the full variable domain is EAGVVQSPRYKIIEKKQPVAFWCNPISGHNTLYWYLQNLGQGPELLIRYENEEAVDDSQLPKDRFSAERLKGVDSTLKIQPAELGDSAVYLCASSLEGQGYSPLHFGNGTRLTVT.